This T cell receptor beta chain comes out of a study of cytotoxic CD8 clonotypes in ibrutinib-treated CLL. Study as a whole: When averaged across all of the samples, the counts came to 255,043 productive templates and tens of thousands of productive rearrangements.

Unmatched junction bases numbered 10, after V lost 3 bases and J lost 5 bases. In germline, CDR1 is SGHNT, CDR2 YYREEE (reference sequence). This CDR3 has 16 residues. This clone was counted between two and nine times. This table comes from immunoSEQ multiplex PCR, and its TCRdb copy is limited to in-frame clones, with some not included. The sample has 300,000 to 400,000 clones, approximately 67% seen once; the top ten hold about 5.9%. The chain recombines TRBV5-4 with TRBJ2-7; TRBD2 aligns across 11 bases. The sequence came from a human donor with chronic lymphocytic leukemia. The sequences come from PBMCs, collected after 36 months of ibrutinib treatment. The CDR3 sequence is CASSSRRSGGAHEQYF. The DNA for the CDR3 is TGTGCCAGCAGCTCCCGACGTAGCGGGGGGGCCCACGAGCAGTACTTC. The full variable domain, completed using reference TRBV5-4 and TRBJ2-7, is ETGVTQSPTHLIKTRGQQVTLRCSSQSGHNTVSWYQQALGQGPQFIFQYYREEENGRGNFPPRFSGLQFPNYSSELNVNALELDDSALYLCASSSRRSGGAHEQYFGPGTRLTVT.